A single sample is the source of the 21 T cell receptor beta chains below, sequenced in a study of blood T cell repertoires in COVID-19. Profiling relied on immunoSEQ multiplex PCR, and the TCRdb table lists in-frame clones only, not all of them. The table has more than 250,000 clones, more than 85% seen once. Source material: PBMCs or T cells enriched from blood (not recorded which). The receptor set was obtained from a woman aged 25 to 45 who had recovered from COVID-19.

CDR3 sequence: CASSTGTGGLVTEAFF. The CDR3 DNA reads as TGTGCCAGTAGTACCGGGACAGGCGGGCTGGTCACTGAAGCTTTCTTT. The chain recombines TRBV19 with TRBJ1-1, with 8 bases identical to TRBD1. The length of the CDR3 is 16 residues. Trimming cost V 4 bases and J 4 bases; bases outside gene matches: 11. CDR1 is LNHDA, CDR2 SQIVND, per germline (reference sequence).

CDR3 nucleotide sequence: TGTGCCAGCAGCTTCGCGACTTGGTCACCCCTCCACTTT. This sequence encodes CASSFATWSPLHF. The genes are TRBV11-3 and TRBJ1-6; D unresolved. CDR1 and CDR2 (germline): SGHNT, YENEEA. Trimming pared 3 bases from V and 10 bases from J, leaving 10 bases between. The CDR3 runs to 13 residues.

This chain uses TRBV6-2 or TRBV6-3 with TRBJ2-7; D gene ambiguous. The CDR3 sequence is 16 residues long. V dropped 2 bases and J dropped 0 bases, with 14 bases sitting between them. Germline CDR1 MNHEY, CDR2 SVGEGT. The CDR3, as DNA: TGTGCCAGCAGTTACACCTTCTTAGAACCCTCCTACGAGCAGTACTTC. This translates into CASSYTFLEPSYEQYF.

The chain joins TRBV13 to TRBJ2-1, with 14 bases aligning to TRBD2. The V gene's germline CDR1 is PRHDT and CDR2 FYEKMQ (reference sequence). CDR3 length: 20 residues. The V segment lost 5 bases and the J segment 3 bases; nucleotides outside the gene matches: 15. The CDR3 DNA follows: TGTGCCAGCAGCCAACCTCCGGGACTAGCGGGAGAGGGGATCTACAATGAGCAGTTCTTC. Translation gives CASSQPPGLAGEGIYNEQFF.

This clone was detected only once. In nucleotides, the CDR3 is TGTGCCAGCATCTTGGAGCAGGGCCAAAATCAGCCCCAGCATTTT. Protein sequence: CASILEQGQNQPQHF. V usage is TRBV21-1 and J usage is TRBJ1-5; the listed D gene, TRBD1, was not tested against the DNA. TRBV21-1 is given as a pseudogene. The CDR3 is 15 residues long.

The chain combines TRBV30 with TRBJ1-2, with unresolved D. The germline gives CDR1 GTSNPN, CDR2 SVGIG (reference sequence). This CDR3 is built from 13 residues. Written as DNA, the CDR3 is TGTGCAGGCTCCTTGGAGGTGAACTATGGCTACACCTTC. Translating it yields CAGSLEVNYGYTF.

The chain links TRBV5-1 to TRBJ2-3; 9 bases match TRBD1. V lost 4 bases to trimming and J lost 6 bases; unmatched junction nucleotides: 6. Looked up from germline, CDR1 is SGHRS and CDR2 is YFSETQ. The CDR3 is 14 residues long. Here the CDR3 reads CASSPDRGSDTQYF. DNA for the CDR3: TGCGCCAGCAGCCCGGACAGGGGTTCGGATACGCAGTATTTT.

The rearrangement uses TRBV18 and TRBJ2-7; the match to TRBD1 covers 9 bases. The germline CDR1 and CDR2 sequences are KGHSH and LQKENI. Losses at the gene ends were 5 bases for V and 5 bases for J; bases not matched to a gene: 10. The CDR3 has 15 amino acids. The CDR3 sequence is CASSNAGQGGNEQYF. The DNA of the CDR3 is TGTGCCAGCTCAAATGCGGGACAGGGCGGTAACGAGCAGTACTTC.

This chain connects TRBV4-1 to TRBJ1-1; perhaps TRBD1 as D (5 bases). The ends were cut back, 0 bases at V and 1 base at J, with 9 bases in the middle. CDR1 is MGHRA and CDR2 is YSYEKL in the germline V gene. The CDR3 consists of 15 residues. The chain's CDR3 is CASSQEIGENTEAFF. CDR3 nucleotides: TGCGCCAGCAGCCAAGAAATAGGGGAGAACACTGAAGCTTTCTTT.

This chain joins TRBV7-2 and TRBJ2-3; 13 bases align to TRBD2. Germline values: CDR1 SGHTA, CDR2 FQGNSA. The V and J ends lost 4 bases and 6 bases, in that order; junction bases with no gene match: 7. CDR3 length: 16 amino acids. CDR3 region: CASSSRTSGSADTQYF. In DNA form, the CDR3 reads TGTGCCAGCAGCTCAAGGACTAGCGGGAGCGCGGATACGCAGTATTTT.

The chain carries TRBV27 and TRBJ2-1, with 7 bases identical to TRBD1. The CDR3 sequence is 13 residues long. Germline V gives CDR1 MNHEY, CDR2 SMNVEV (reference sequence). V trimming: 6 bases; J trimming: 6 bases; junction bases outside the gene matches: 5. CDR3 nucleotides: TGTGCCAGCAGCCGACAGGGTACCAATGAGCAGTTCTTC. Translated, it gives CASSRQGTNEQFF.

This chain joins TRBV5-1 and TRBJ1-2; 8 positions agree with TRBD1. This CDR3 has 14 amino acids. Germline V gives CDR1 SGHRS, CDR2 YFSETQ. J lost 5 bases, V lost 0 bases, and 3 bases had no gene match. CDR3 region: CASSLVQGAYGYTF. The DNA for the CDR3 is TGCGCCAGCAGCTTGGTGCAGGGGGCATATGGCTACACCTTC.

The chain has TRBV3-1 (or the pseudogene TRBV3-2) and TRBJ2-1; TRBD1 aligns across 11 bases. This CDR3 region has 18 residues. Germline CDR1 reads LGHDT; CDR2 reads YNNKEL (reference sequence). With 4 bases clipped from V and 4 bases from J, the junction kept 12 bases outside the gene matches. CDR3 amino acids: CASSRRTGGWLGYNEQFF. The CDR3 DNA reads TGTGCCAGCAGCCGCCGGACAGGGGGCTGGTTGGGGTACAATGAGCAGTTCTTC.

The V call is TRBV5-1, the J call TRBJ2-1, with 12 bases that match TRBD2. The junction had 10 bases not matched to a gene; V was cut back by 0 bases and J by 15 bases. The CDR3 runs 15 residues. CDR1 and CDR2 from the germline V gene are SGHRS and YFSETQ. The CDR3 spells CASSLALAGGQFPFF. The CDR3 DNA is TGCGCCAGCAGCTTGGCACTAGCGGGAGGTCAGTTTCCGTTCTTC. Complete variable domain (other parts from reference TRBV5-1 and TRBJ2-1): KAGVTQTPRYLIKTRGQQVTLSCSPISGHRSVSWYQQTPGQGLQFLFEYFSETQRNKGNFPGRFSGRQFSNSRSEMNVSTLELGDSALYLCASSLALAGGQFPFFGPGTRLTVL.

This rearrangement joins TRBV13 to TRBJ2-7; D might be TRBD1 (5 bases). Trimming pared 1 base from V and 5 bases from J, leaving 9 bases between. Germline lookup yields CDR1 PRHDT and CDR2 FYEKMQ (reference sequence). The CDR3 loop spans 13 amino acids. The CDR3: CASSLDQGNEQYF. The DNA for the CDR3 is TGTGCCAGCAGCTTAGATCAGGGTAACGAGCAGTACTTC.

The V call is TRBV7-6, the J call TRBJ2-2; the match to TRBD2 covers 9 bases. Germline values: CDR1 SGHVS, CDR2 FNYEAQ. The CDR3 sequence is 17 residues long. V gave up 0 bases and J gave up 4 bases; unmatched junction bases: 6. CDR3 region: CASSLAPNSGSTGELFF. As DNA, the CDR3 is TGTGCCAGCAGCTTAGCGCCGAATAGCGGGAGCACCGGGGAGCTGTTTTTT.

The rearrangement uses TRBV3-1 (or the pseudogene TRBV3-2) and TRBJ2-1; 9 bases fit TRBD2. The germline CDR1 and CDR2 sequences are LGHDT and YNNKEL (reference sequence). The CDR3 is 15 amino acids. Unmatched junction bases numbered 8, after V lost 6 bases and J lost 5 bases. The CDR3 protein is CASRPGLATNNEQFF. The CDR3 region has the DNA TGTGCCAGCAGACCGGGACTAGCAACTAACAATGAGCAGTTCTTC.

The gene calls are TRBV18 and TRBJ1-1, with D possibly being TRBD1 (5 bases). The V gene's germline CDR1 is KGHSH and CDR2 LQKENI. The V end lost 3 bases, the J end lost 4 bases, and 21 bases lay between the germline ends. This CDR3 is 17 amino acids long. CDR3 nucleotides: TGTGCCAGCTCACCCCGGGAGGGTTTAGTTGGGGGCACTGAAGCTTTCTTT. Protein product: CASSPREGLVGGTEAFF.

V usage is TRBV7-3 and J usage is TRBJ1-3; 7 bases map to TRBD1. The germline V gene has CDR1 SGHTA and CDR2 FQGTGA. The V segment lost 4 bases and the J segment 0 bases; nucleotides outside the gene matches: 9. The CDR3 covers 17 residues. CDR3: CASSSTGVRSSGNTIYF. The CDR3, as DNA: TGTGCCAGCAGCTCCACAGGGGTCCGGTCCTCTGGAAACACCATATATTTT.

CDR3 protein: CASSSKGPGTTEAFF. The CDR3 nucleotides are TGTGCCAGCAGCTCCAAAGGGCCAGGGACTACTGAAGCTTTCTTT. This chain connects TRBV7-8 to TRBJ1-1; possible D gene TRBD1, 5 bases. Between the trimmed V and J ends, which lost 4 bases and 5 bases, there was a span of 17 bases. The CDR3 has 15 amino acids. Germline V gives CDR1 SGHVS, CDR2 FQNEAQ.

The chain recombines TRBV11-2 with TRBJ1-1; no clear D. The germline V gene encodes CDR1 SGHAT and CDR2 FQNNGV. This CDR3 is built from 14 residues. V was shortened by 5 bases and J by 0 bases, with 10 bases between the two germline ends. CDR3 coding DNA: TGTGCCAGCAGCCCACTAATCATGAACACTGAAGCTTTCTTT. Its protein product is CASSPLIMNTEAFF.